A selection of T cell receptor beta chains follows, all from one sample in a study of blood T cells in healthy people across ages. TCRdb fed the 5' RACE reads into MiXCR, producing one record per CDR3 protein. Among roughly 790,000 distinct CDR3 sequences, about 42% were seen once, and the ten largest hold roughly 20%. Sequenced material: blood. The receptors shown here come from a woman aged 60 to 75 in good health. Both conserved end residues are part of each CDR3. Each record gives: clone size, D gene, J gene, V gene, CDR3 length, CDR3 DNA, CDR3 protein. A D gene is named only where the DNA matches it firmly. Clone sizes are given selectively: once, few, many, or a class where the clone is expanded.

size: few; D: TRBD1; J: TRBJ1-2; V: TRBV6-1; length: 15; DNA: TGTGCCAGCAGTGCAGAAGGGGGCGCAAACTATGGCTACACCTTC; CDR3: CASSAEGGANYGYTF
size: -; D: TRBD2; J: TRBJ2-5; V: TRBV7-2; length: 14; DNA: TGTGCCAGCGGCCCTCGGGGAGGGCGGGAGACCCAGTACTTC; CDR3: CASGPRGGRETQYF
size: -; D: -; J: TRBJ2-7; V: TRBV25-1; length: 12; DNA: TGTGCCAGCACGGGGTCCTACAATGAGCAGTACTTC; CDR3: CASTGSYNEQYF
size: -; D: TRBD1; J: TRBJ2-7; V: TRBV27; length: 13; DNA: TGTGCCAGCAGTTATGACAGGGGCTACGAGCAGTACTTC; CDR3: CASSYDRGYEQYF
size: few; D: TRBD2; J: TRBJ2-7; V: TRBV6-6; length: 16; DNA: TGTGCCAGCAGTGGACTAGCGGGGGACTTATCCTACGAGCAGTACTTC; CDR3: CASSGLAGDLSYEQYF
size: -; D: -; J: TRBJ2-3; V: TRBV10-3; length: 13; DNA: TGTGCCATCAGTGACTCTACCGAGGATACGCAGTATTTT; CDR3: CAISDSTEDTQYF
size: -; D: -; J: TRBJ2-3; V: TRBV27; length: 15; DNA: TGTGCCAGCAGTCTCAGGGGCGCCCACACAGATACGCAGTATTTT; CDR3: CASSLRGAHTDTQYF
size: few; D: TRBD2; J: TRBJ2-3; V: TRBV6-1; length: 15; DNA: TGTGCCAGCAGTGAAGTAAGCGGGGGCACAGATACGCAGTATTTT; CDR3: CASSEVSGGTDTQYF
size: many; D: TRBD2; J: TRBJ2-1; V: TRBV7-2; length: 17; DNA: TGTGCCAGCAGCTTAGTCTCTAGCGGGACGTCCTACAATGAGCAGTTCTTC; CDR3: CASSLVSSGTSYNEQFF
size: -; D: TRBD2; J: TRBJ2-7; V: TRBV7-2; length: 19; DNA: TGTGCCAGCAGCTTAGGGGGGCCGGCTAGCGGGAGAAGCGGGTACGAGCAGTACTTC; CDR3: CASSLGGPASGRSGYEQYF
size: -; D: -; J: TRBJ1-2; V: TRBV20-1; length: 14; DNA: TGCAGTGCCCTCCGCCTGGGGACGAACTATGGCTACACCTTC; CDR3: CSALRLGTNYGYTF
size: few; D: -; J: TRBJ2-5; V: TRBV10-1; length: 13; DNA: TGCGCCAGCGCCCGCGATAGAGGGGAGACCCAGTACTTC; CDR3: CASARDRGETQYF
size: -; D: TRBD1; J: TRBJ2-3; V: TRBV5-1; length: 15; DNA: TGTGCCAGCAGCTTATCAGGGGGCGCCGCAGATACGCAGTATTTT; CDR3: CASSLSGGAADTQYF
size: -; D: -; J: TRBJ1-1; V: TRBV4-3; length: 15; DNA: TGCGCCAGCAGCCGAGAAAGGTCCTTGAACACTGAAGCTTTCTTT; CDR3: CASSRERSLNTEAFF
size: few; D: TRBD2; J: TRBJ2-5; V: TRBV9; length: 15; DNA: TGTGCCAGCAGCGTAGGGCTAGCGGCAGAAGAGACCCAGTACTTC; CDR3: CASSVGLAAEETQYF
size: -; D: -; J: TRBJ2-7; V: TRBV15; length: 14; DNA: TGTGCCACCAGCGAGAAATATGGTTCCTACGAGCAGTACTTC; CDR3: CATSEKYGSYEQYF
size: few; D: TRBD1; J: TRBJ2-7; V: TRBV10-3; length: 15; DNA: TGTGCCATCAGTGACCCCGGACAGGGATACAATGAGCAGTACTTC; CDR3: CAISDPGQGYNEQYF
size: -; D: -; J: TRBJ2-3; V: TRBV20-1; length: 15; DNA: TGCAGTGCTAGAGTCCTAGCCGACCTCACAGATACGCAGTATTTT; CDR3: CSARVLADLTDTQYF
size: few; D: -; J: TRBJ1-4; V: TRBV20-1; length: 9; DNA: TGCAGTGCCGGGGGGGGGCTGTTTTTT; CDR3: CSAGGGLFF
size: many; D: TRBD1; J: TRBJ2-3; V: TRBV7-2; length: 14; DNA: TGTGCCAGCAGCTGGGGACAGGGATCAGATACGCAGTATTTT; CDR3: CASSWGQGSDTQYF
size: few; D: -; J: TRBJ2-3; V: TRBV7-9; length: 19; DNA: TGTGCCAGCAGCTTAGTACAGGGCAAGCGGGCGAGTCTCACAGATACGCAGTATTTT; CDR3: CASSLVQGKRASLTDTQYF
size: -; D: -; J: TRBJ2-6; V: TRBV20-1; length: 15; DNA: TGCAGTGCTAGTGATGTGAACTCTGGGGCCAACGTCCTGACTTTC; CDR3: CSASDVNSGANVLTF
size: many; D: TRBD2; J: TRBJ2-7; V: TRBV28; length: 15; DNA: TGTGCCAGCAGTTTGACCGGCGGGAGTCTCTCCGAGCAGTACTTC; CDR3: CASSLTGGSLSEQYF
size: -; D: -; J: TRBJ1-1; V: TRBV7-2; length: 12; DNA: TGTGCCAGCAGCCGGGGGCCCGAAGAAGCTTTCTTT; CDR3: CASSRGPEEAFF
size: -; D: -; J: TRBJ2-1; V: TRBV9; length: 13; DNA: TGTGCCAGCAGCGTTACTAGCTACAATGAGCAGTTCTTC; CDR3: CASSVTSYNEQFF
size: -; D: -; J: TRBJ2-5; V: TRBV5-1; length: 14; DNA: TGCGCCAGCAGCTTCCAGGGTTCCACGGAGACCCAGTACTTC; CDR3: CASSFQGSTETQYF
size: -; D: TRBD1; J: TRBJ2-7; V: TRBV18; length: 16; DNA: TGTGCCAGCTCAACAAAGACGTCAGGGGGTACGAGCGAGCAGTACTTC; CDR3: CASSTKTSGGTSEQYF